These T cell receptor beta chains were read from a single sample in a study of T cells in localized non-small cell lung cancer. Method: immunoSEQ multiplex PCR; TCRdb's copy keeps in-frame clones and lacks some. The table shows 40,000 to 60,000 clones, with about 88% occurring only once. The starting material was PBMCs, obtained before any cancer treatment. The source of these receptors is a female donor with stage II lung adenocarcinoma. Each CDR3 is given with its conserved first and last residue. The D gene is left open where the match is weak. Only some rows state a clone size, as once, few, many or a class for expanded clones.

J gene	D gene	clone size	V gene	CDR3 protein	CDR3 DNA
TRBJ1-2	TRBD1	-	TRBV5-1	CASSETGIYGYTF	TGCGCCAGCAGCGAGACAGGGATCTATGGCTACACCTTC
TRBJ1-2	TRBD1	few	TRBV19	CASRPPSTGRNDGYTF	TGTGCCAGTAGGCCTCCCTCGACAGGGCGGAATGATGGCTACACCTTC
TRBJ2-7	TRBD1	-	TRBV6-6	CASRGTGDSYEQYF	TGTGCCAGCAGGGGGACAGGGGACTCCTACGAGCAGTACTTC
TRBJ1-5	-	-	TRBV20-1	CSAGFPQHF	TGCAGTGCTGGTTTTCCCCAGCATTTT
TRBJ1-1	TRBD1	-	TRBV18	CASLGQANTEAFF	TGTGCCAGCTTAGGACAGGCGAACACTGAAGCTTTCTTT
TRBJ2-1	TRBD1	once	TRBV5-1	CASSATGTGNYNEQFF	TGCGCCAGCAGCGCGACCGGGACAGGGAACTACAATGAGCAGTTCTTC
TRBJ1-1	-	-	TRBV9	CASSVVVGPLPGEAFF	TGTGCCAGCAGCGTCGTGGTCGGCCCCTTGCCCGGCGAAGCTTTCTTT
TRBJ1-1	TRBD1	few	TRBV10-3	CAIQTGANTEAFF	TGTGCCATTCAGACAGGGGCGAACACTGAAGCTTTCTTT
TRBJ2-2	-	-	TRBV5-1	CASNSAGAGAYTGELFF	TGCGCCAGCAACTCCGCGGGGGCGGGGGCCTACACCGGGGAGCTGTTTTTT
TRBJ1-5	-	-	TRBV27	CASSLWGRVDQPQHF	TGTGCCAGCAGTTTATGGGGCAGGGTTGACCAGCCCCAGCATTTT
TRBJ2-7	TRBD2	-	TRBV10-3	CAISESTSGGITYEQYF	TGTGCCATCAGTGAGTCGACTAGCGGGGGAATTACCTACGAGCAGTACTTC
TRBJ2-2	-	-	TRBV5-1	CASSLAEAGGLRELFF	TGCGCCAGCAGCTTGGCCGAGGCAGGCGGTCTTAGGGAGCTGTTTTTT
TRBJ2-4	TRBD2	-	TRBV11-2	CASRSIAGGRTAKNIQYF	TGTGCCAGCAGGTCTATAGCGGGGGGCCGAACGGCCAAAAACATTCAGTACTTC
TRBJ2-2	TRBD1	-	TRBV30	CAWITGTGRTGELFF	TGTGCCTGGATTACCGGGACAGGGCGAACCGGGGAGCTGTTTTTT
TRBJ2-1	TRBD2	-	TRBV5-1	CARSLGPAAGGADEQFF	TGCGCCCGCAGCTTGGGCCCGGCCGCGGGGGGGGCCGATGAGCAGTTCTTC
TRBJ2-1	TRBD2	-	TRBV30	CAWRTSRNEQFF	TGTGCCTGGAGGACTAGCAGAAATGAGCAGTTCTTC
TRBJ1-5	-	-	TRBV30	CAWEDKGGNQPQHF	TGTGCCTGGGAGGACAAAGGCGGCAATCAGCCCCAGCATTTT
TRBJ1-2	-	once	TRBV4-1	CASSQDPTATYGYTF	TGCGCCAGCAGCCAAGATCCGACAGCTACCTATGGCTACACCTTC
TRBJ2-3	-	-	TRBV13	CASSSRNTDTQYF	TGTGCCAGCAGCTCCCGGAACACAGATACGCAGTATTTT
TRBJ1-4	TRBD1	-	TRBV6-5	CASSVQGIREKLFF	TGTGCCAGCAGCGTACAGGGGATAAGGGAAAAACTGTTTTTT
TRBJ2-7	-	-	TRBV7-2	CASSPFVGGAYEQYF	TGTGCCAGCAGCCCCTTCGTAGGGGGAGCCTACGAGCAGTACTTC
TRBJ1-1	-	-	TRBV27	CASSLYRNTEAFF	TGTGCCAGCAGTTTATACAGGAACACTGAAGCTTTCTTT
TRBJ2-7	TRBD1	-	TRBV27	CASSLLGQFSYEQYF	TGTGCCAGCAGTTTACTGGGACAGTTCTCCTACGAGCAGTACTTC
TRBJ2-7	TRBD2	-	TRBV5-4	CASSLAGGSGGEQYF	TGTGCCAGCAGCTTGGCGGGTGGGTCGGGGGGCGAGCAGTACTTC
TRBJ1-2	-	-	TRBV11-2	CASSIDVGGRDGYTF	TGTGCCAGCAGCATAGATGTGGGGGGGCGGGATGGCTACACCTTC
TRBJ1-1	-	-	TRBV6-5	CASSYSRLGMNTEAFF	TGTGCCAGCAGTTACTCGAGGCTAGGGATGAACACTGAAGCTTTCTTT
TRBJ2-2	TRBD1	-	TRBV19	CASSTGQGYTGELFF	TGTGCCAGTAGTACCGGACAGGGTTACACCGGGGAGCTGTTTTTT
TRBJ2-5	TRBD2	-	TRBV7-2	CASSPGTSGSQETQYF	TGTGCCAGCAGCCCTGGGACTAGCGGGTCGCAAGAGACCCAGTACTTC